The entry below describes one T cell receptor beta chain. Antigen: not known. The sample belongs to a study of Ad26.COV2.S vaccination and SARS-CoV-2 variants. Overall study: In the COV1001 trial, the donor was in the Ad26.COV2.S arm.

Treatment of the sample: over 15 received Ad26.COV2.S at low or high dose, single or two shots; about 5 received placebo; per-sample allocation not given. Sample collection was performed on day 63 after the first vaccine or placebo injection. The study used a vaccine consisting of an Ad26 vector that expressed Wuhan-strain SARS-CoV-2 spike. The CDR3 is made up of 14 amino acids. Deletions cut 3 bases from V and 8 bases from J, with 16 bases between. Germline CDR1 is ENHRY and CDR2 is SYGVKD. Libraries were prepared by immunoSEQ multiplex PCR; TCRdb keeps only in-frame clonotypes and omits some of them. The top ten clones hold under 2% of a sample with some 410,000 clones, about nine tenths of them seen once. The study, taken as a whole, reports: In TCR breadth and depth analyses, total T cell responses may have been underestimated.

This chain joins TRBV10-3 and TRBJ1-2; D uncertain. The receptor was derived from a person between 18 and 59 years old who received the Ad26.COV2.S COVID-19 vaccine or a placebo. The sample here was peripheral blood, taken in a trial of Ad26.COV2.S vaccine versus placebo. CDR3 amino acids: CAISEEGWYEGYTF. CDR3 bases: TGTGCCATCAGTGAAGAGGGATGGTATGAGGGCTACACCTTC.